The present entry profiles one T cell receptor (beta chain) with its context. The target antigen is unknown. General study points: Tumor memory CD4+ T cell TCR gene usage clustered with blood and lymph node memory CD4+ cells and lymph node naive CD4+ cells. Whole repertoires were not studied in the larger cohort, only one V-J beta rearrangement. Greatest tumor Treg TCR overlap was with tumor naive CD4+ cells.

Semi-nested PCR with Nested Universal Primer A followed constant-region reverse priming of full-length variable regions. TCRdb independently ran MiXCR on the 5' RACE reads; one entry per CDR3 protein. This sample has under 6,500 distinct CDR3 sequences; around 71% occur once, and the top ten carry around 3.3%. The CDR3 is 14 amino acids. V shed 3 bases, J shed 9 bases, and the junction held 3 bases outside the gene matches. Germline V gives CDR1 LGHDT, CDR2 YNNKEL (reference sequence). This sequence originates from a female donor with breast cancer. Source material: naive CD4+ T cells sorted from blood. As to subset: naive CD4+ T cells, CD4+CD45RA+CD25-. The J gene is TRBJ1-6, the V gene TRBV3-1, with 9 bases matching TRBD1. In nucleotides, the CDR3 is TGTGCCAGCAGCCAGGGGACAGGGTTTTCACCCCTCCACTTT. Translation gives CASSQGTGFSPLHF.